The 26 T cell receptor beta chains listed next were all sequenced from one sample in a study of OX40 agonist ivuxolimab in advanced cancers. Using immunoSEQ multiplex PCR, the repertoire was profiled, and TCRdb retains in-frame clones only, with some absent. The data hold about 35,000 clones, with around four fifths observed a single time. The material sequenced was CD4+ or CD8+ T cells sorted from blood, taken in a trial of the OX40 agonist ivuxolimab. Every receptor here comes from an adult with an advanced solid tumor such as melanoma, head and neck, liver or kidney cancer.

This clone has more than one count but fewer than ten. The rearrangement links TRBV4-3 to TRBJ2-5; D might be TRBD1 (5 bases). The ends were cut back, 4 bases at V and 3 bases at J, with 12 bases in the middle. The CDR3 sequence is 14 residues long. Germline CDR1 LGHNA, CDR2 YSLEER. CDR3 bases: TGCGCCAGCAGCCCCTGGGGCTCCAAAGAGACCCAGTACTTC. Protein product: CASSPWGSKETQYF.

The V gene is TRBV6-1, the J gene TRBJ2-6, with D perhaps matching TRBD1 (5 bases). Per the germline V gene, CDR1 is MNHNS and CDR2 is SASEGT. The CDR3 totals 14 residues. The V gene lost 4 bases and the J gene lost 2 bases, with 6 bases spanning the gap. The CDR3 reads CASSGGPGANVLTF. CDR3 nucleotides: TGTGCCAGCAGTGGGGGCCCTGGGGCCAACGTCCTGACTTTC.

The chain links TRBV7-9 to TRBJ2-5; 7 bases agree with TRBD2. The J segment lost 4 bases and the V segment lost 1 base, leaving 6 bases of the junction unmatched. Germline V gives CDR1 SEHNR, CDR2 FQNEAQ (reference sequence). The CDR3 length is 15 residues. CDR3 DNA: TGTGCCAGCAGCTTAGATAGGACTAGATTAGAGACCCAGTACTTC. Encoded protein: CASSLDRTRLETQYF.

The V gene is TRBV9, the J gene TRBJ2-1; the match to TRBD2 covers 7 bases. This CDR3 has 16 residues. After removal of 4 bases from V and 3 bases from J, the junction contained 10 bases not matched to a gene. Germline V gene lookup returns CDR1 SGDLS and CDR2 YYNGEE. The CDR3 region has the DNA TGTGCCAGCAGCTCATTGGGGGGGGAGATCTACAATGAGCAGTTCTTC. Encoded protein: CASSSLGGEIYNEQFF.

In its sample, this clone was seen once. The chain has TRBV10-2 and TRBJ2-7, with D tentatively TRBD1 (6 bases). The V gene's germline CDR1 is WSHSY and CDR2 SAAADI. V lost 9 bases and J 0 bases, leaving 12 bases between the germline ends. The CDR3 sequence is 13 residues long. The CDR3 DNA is TGCGCCAGGTCACAGGGATTCTCCTACGAGCAGTACTTC. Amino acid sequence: CARSQGFSYEQYF.

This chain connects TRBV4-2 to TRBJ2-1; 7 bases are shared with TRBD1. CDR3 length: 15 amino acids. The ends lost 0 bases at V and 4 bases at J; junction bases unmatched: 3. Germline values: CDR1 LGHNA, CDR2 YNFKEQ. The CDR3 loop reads CASSQDRDSYNEQFF. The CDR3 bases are TGTGCCAGCAGCCAAGATCGGGACAGTTACAATGAGCAGTTCTTC.

CDR3 sequence reads: CASSLGDSANYNEQFF. DNA of the CDR3: TGTGCCAGCAGTCTCGGGGATAGCGCTAACTACAATGAGCAGTTCTTC. This chain connects TRBV28 to TRBJ2-1; perhaps TRBD2 as D (5 bases). V was shortened by 5 bases and J by 3 bases, with 17 bases between the two germline ends. Germline V gives CDR1 MDHEN, CDR2 SYDVKM. The CDR3 contains 16 residues.

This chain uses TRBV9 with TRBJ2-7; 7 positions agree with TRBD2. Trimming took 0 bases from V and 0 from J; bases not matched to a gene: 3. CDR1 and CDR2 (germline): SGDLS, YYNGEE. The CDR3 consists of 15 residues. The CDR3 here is CASSVAGTTSYEQYF. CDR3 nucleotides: TGTGCCAGCAGCGTAGCTGGGACTACCTCCTACGAGCAGTACTTC.

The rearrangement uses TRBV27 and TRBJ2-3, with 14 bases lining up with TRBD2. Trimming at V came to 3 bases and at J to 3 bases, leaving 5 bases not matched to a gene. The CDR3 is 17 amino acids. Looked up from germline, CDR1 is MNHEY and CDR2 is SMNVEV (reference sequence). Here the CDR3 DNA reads TGTGCCAGCAGTTTCGGGACTAGCGGGAGCGGGACAGATACGCAGTATTTT. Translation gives CASSFGTSGSGTDTQYF.

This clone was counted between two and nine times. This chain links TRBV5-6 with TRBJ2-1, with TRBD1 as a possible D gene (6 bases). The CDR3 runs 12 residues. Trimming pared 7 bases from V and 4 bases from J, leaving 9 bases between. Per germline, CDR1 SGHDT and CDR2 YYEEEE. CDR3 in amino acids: CASLGAYNEQFF. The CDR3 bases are TGTGCCAGCTTGGGGGCTTACAATGAGCAGTTCTTC.

The chain's CDR3 is CASSPGLAGGPIGEQFF. The CDR3 nucleotides are TGTGCCAGCAGCCCGGGGCTAGCGGGAGGGCCTATTGGGGAGCAGTTCTTC. V and J are TRBV5-5 and TRBJ2-1; 12 bases line up with TRBD2. In germline, CDR1 is SGHKS, CDR2 YYEKEE (reference sequence). There are 17 residues in the CDR3. With V trimmed by 4 bases and J by 10 bases, 15 bases remained unmatched.

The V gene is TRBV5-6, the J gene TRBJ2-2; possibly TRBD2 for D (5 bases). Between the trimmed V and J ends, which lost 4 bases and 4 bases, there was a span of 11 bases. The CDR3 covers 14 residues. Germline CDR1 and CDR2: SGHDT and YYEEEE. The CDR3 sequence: CASSPVGVTGELFF. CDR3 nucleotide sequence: TGTGCCAGCAGCCCCGTCGGGGTCACCGGGGAGCTGTTTTTT.

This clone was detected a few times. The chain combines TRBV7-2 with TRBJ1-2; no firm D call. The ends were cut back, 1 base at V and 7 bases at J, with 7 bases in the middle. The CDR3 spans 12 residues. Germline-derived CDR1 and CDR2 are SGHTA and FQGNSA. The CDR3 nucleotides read TGTGCCAGCAGCTTAGACCAGATTGGCTACACCTTC. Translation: CASSLDQIGYTF.

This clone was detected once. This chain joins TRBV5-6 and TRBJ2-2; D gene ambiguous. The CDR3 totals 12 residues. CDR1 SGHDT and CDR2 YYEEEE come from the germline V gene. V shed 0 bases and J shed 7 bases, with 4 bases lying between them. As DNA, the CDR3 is TGTGCCAGCAGCTTGGGCGGCGGGGAGCTGTTTTTT. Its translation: CASSLGGGELFF.

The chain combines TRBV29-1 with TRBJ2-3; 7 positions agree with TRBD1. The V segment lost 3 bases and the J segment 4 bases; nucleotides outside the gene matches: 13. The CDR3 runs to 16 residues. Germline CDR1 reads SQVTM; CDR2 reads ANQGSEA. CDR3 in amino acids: CSVEAVGRGSADTQYF. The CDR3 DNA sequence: TGCAGCGTTGAGGCGGTAGGCAGGGGGTCGGCAGATACGCAGTATTTT.

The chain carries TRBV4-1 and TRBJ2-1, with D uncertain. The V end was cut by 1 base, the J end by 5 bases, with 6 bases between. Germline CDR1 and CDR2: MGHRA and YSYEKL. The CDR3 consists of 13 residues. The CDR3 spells CASSQVVNNEQFF. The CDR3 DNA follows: TGCGCCAGCAGCCAAGTCGTAAACAATGAGCAGTTCTTC.

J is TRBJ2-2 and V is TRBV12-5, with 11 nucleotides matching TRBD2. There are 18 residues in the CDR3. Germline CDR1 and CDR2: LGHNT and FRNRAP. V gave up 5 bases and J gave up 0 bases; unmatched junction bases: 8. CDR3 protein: CASGPPGLAVTNTGELFF. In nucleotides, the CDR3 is TGTGCTAGTGGTCCCCCGGGACTAGCGGTTACGAACACCGGGGAGCTGTTTTTT.

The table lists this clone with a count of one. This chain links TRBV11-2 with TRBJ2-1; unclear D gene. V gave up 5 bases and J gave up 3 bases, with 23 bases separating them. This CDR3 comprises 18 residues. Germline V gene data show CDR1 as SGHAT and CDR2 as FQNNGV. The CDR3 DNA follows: TGTGCCAGCAGCCCCCTAGTGGCAGGACGGTTGGGCTACAATGAGCAGTTCTTC. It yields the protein CASSPLVAGRLGYNEQFF. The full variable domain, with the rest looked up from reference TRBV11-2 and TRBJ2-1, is EAGVAQSPRYKIIEKRQSVAFWCNPISGHATLYWYQQILGQGPKLLIQFQNNGVVDDSQLPKDRFSAERLKGVDSTLKIQPAKLEDSAVYLCASSPLVAGRLGYNEQFFGPGTRLTVL.

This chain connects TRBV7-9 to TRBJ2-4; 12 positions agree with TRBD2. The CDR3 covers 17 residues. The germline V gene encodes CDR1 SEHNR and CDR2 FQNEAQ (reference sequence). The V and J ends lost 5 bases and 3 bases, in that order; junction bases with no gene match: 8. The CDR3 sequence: CASSPTSGRWDKNIQYF. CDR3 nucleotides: TGTGCCAGCAGCCCTACTAGCGGGAGGTGGGACAAAAACATTCAGTACTTC.

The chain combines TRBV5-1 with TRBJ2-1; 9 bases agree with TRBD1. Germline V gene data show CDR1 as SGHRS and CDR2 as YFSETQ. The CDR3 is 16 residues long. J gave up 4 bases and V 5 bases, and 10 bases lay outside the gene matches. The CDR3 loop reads CASRFKTGGPYNEQFF. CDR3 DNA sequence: TGCGCCAGCAGATTCAAAACAGGGGGCCCTTACAATGAGCAGTTCTTC.

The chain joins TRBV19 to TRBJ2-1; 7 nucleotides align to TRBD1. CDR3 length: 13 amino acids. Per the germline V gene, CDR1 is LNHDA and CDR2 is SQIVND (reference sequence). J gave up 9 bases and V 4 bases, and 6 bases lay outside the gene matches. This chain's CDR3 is CASSKGGRVEQFF. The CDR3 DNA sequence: TGTGCCAGTAGTAAAGGGGGCCGGGTTGAGCAGTTCTTC. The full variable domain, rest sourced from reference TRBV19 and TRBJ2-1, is DGGITQSPKYLFRKEGQNVTLSCEQNLNHDAMYWYRQDPGQGLRLIYYSQIVNDFQKGDIAEGYSVSREKKESFPLTVTSAQKNPTAFYLCASSKGGRVEQFFGPGTRLTVL.

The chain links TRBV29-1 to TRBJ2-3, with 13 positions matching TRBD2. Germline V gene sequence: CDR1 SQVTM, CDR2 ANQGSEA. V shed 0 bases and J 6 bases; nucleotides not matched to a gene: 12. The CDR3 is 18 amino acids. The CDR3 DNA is TGCAGCGTTGAAGATCCATGGAGGACTAGCGGGAGTTGGGATACGCAGTATTTT. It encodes CSVEDPWRTSGSWDTQYF.

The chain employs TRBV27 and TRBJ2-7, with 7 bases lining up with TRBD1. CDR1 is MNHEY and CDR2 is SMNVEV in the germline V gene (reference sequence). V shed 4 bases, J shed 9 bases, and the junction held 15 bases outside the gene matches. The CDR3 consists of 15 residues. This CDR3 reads CASSSTGDPIPGQYF. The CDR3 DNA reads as TGTGCCAGCAGTTCCACAGGGGACCCTATACCGGGGCAGTACTTC.

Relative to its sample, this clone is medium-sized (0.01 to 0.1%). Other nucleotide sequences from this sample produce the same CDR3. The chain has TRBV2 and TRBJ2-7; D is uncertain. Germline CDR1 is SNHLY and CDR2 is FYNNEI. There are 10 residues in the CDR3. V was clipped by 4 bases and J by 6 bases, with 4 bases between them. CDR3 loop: CASSGVEQYF. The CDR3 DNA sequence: TGTGCCAGCAGTGGAGTCGAGCAGTACTTC.

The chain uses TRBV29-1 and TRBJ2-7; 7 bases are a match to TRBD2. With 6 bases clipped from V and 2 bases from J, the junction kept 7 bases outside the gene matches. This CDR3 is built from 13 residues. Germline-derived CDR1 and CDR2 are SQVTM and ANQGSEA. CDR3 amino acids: CSVLGAGPYEQYF. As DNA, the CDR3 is TGCAGCGTCCTTGGAGCGGGACCCTACGAGCAGTACTTC.

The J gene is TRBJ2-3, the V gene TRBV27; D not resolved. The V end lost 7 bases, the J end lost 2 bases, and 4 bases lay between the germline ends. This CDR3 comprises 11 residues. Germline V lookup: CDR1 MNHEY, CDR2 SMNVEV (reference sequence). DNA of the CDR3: TGTGCCAGCATCCACACAGATACGCAGTATTTT. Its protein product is CASIHTDTQYF.